The 2 T cell receptor beta chains presented below share a single source sample, sequenced in a study of post-analysis software for immune sequencing data. Study-wide results and caveats: In patients, TRBV5-6, TRBV5-1 and TRBV20-1 belonged to five or six TRBV segments found more frequently than in controls.

cDNA libraries of TCR beta carried unique molecular identifiers. TCRdb reprocessed the PCR reads via MiXCR and lists one record per CDR3 protein. The sample consists of approximately 400,000 distinct CDR3 sequences, roughly 35% of them appearing once. No antigen has been identified for these receptors. The sample consisted of blood. The receptors here all came from a girl between 5 and 17 years old with multiple sclerosis.

V gene TRBV10-3 combines with J gene TRBJ2-7; 10 nucleotides match TRBD2. Germline loops: CDR1 ENHRY, CDR2 SYGVKD. This CDR3 has 15 residues. V was clipped by 6 bases and J by 4 bases; unmatched bases: 9. The CDR3 nucleotides read TGTGCCATCAGCGGGGATAGCGGGGGGCGATACGAGCAGTACTTC. It translates to CAISGDSGGRYEQYF.

Turning to this clonotype: A clone one base away is much larger, so this may be a read error. The CDR3: CATGQEGTEAFF. CDR3 DNA: TGTGCCACCGGACAGGAAGGCACTGAAGCTTTCTTT. The chain links TRBV10-3 to TRBJ1-1; 7 nucleotides match TRBD1. The germline gives CDR1 ENHRY, CDR2 SYGVKD. V was clipped by 10 bases and J by 4 bases; unmatched bases: 6. The CDR3 runs to 12 residues.